Shown below are 23 T cell receptor beta chains from a single sample sequenced in a study of blood T cells in healthy people across ages. Alongside a J-beta primer mix, a sample-barcoded 5' primer served in a second PCR lasting about 6 to 12 cycles. TCRdb re-analysed the 5' RACE reads in MiXCR, keeping a single row per CDR3 protein. The table includes roughly 640,000 distinct CDR3 sequences, approximately 30% detected once. The sequenced sample consisted of blood. The origin of the receptors is a woman older than 75 in good health.

The rearrangement joins TRBV6-5 to TRBJ2-3, with 9 bases matching TRBD2. V was clipped by 5 bases and J by 2 bases; unmatched bases: 5. CDR1 is MNHEY, CDR2 SVGAGI, per germline. This CDR3 has 15 residues. DNA for the CDR3: TGTGCCAGCAGTCAGACTAGCGGAACCACAGATACGCAGTATTTT. It is translated as CASSQTSGTTDTQYF.

This clonotype was found many times. The gene calls are TRBV7-8 and TRBJ2-7; 11 bases map to TRBD1. Germline CDR1 is SGHVS and CDR2 is FQNEAQ. The length of the CDR3 is 14 residues. Losses at the gene ends were 3 bases for V and 6 bases for J; bases not matched to a gene: 4. This chain's CDR3 is CASSFGQGAGEQYF. CDR3 sequence (DNA): TGTGCCAGCAGCTTTGGACAGGGGGCGGGCGAGCAGTACTTC.

The V and J genes are TRBV4-3 and TRBJ2-1, with D perhaps TRBD2 (5 bases). The CDR3 extends over 13 amino acids. Per germline, CDR1 LGHNA and CDR2 YSLEER. V was pared by 6 bases and J by 6 bases, with 12 bases between. The DNA of the CDR3 is TGCGCCAGCAGTCTTGAGGAGGTCAATGAGCAGTTCTTC. The encoded protein is CASSLEEVNEQFF.

This chain joins TRBV10-3 and TRBJ1-2; D remains unclear. With 10 bases removed from V and 1 base from J, the gap between germline ends came to 13 bases. This CDR3 spans 13 amino acids. The germline V gene encodes CDR1 ENHRY and CDR2 SYGVKD. The CDR3 nucleotides are TGTGCCACCGGACGGGGAGTTAACTATGGCTACACCTTC. Residues: CATGRGVNYGYTF.

As for this clonotype: This could be a read error, since a much larger clone is one nucleotide away. The V and J genes are TRBV20-1 and TRBJ2-1; D gene ambiguous. This CDR3 is 15 amino acids long. Per germline, CDR1 DFQATT and CDR2 SNEGSKA (reference sequence). DNA of the CDR3: TGCAGTGCTAGCGGTGAGCGAAGCTCCTACGATGAGCAGTTCTTC. It translates to CSASGERSSYDEQFF.

This clonotype was counted at least ten times. The chain combines TRBV7-3 with TRBJ2-3; 13 bases agree with TRBD2. CDR3 length: 15 amino acids. V was clipped by 4 bases and J by 4 bases; unmatched bases: 2. Per the germline V gene, CDR1 is SGHTA and CDR2 is FQGTGA. The CDR3 region has the DNA TGTGCCAGCAGCTCAGGACTAGCGGGGGCAGATACGCAGTATTTT. Translating gives CASSSGLAGADTQYF.

This chain connects TRBV7-2 to TRBJ1-4; D uncertain. The germline gives CDR1 SGHTA, CDR2 FQGNSA. V was clipped by 5 bases and J by 0 bases, with 10 bases between them. The length of the CDR3 is 15 residues. The DNA for the CDR3 is TGTGCCAGCAGCCCCTCGAGCGCAACTAATGAAAAACTGTTTTTT. Translation gives CASSPSSATNEKLFF.

This clonotype was seen a handful of times. The chain has TRBV6-5 and TRBJ1-1; tentatively, D is TRBD1 (6 bases). The length of the CDR3 is 13 residues. From germline, CDR1 is MNHEY and CDR2 SVGAGI. V was cut by 6 bases and J by 5 bases, with 13 bases left in between. DNA of the CDR3: TGTGCCAGCAGACCGACAGGAAGGACTGAAGCTTTCTTT. Its protein is CASRPTGRTEAFF.

This clonotype was detected only a few times. V and J are TRBV27 and TRBJ2-1; TRBD1 agrees at 9 bases. From germline, CDR1 is MNHEY and CDR2 SMNVEV (reference sequence). Trimming took 3 bases from V and 8 from J; bases not matched to a gene: 11. CDR3 length: 16 residues. As DNA, the CDR3 is TGTGCCAGCAGTTTCCGTACAGGGGGCGGTTTACATGAGCAGTTCTTC. Amino acids: CASSFRTGGGLHEQFF.

This clonotype was counted at least ten times. The CDR3 coding sequence is TGCAGTGCCCCCACGGGGAGGTACACCGATACGCAGTATTTT. Encoded protein: CSAPTGRYTDTQYF. The chain has TRBV20-1 and TRBJ2-3, with a weak D call TRBD2 (6 bases). The length of the CDR3 is 14 residues. Trimming took 6 bases from V and 6 from J, leaving 19 bases between them. Per germline, CDR1 DFQATT and CDR2 SNEGSKA (reference sequence).

The gene calls are TRBV14 and TRBJ2-3; 9 nucleotides agree with TRBD1. The germline CDR1 and CDR2 sequences are SGHDN and FVKESK. Trimming at V came to 4 bases and at J to 3 bases, leaving 8 bases not matched to a gene. The CDR3 totals 16 residues. The CDR3 reads CASSPLGQGTTDTQYF. The DNA of the CDR3 is TGTGCCAGCAGCCCTCTGGGACAGGGAACTACAGATACGCAGTATTTT.

The V and J genes are TRBV7-8 and TRBJ2-3; a weak D match, TRBD1 (6 bases). The length of the CDR3 is 16 residues. Looked up from germline, CDR1 is SGHVS and CDR2 is FQNEAQ. V gave up 3 bases and J gave up 0 bases, with 13 bases separating them. The CDR3 region has the DNA TGTGCCAGCAGCTTCGAGGCAGGGGCTAGCACAGATACGCAGTATTTT. This codes for CASSFEAGASTDTQYF.

Note on this clonotype: Just one base apart from a much larger clone, this may be a read error. The chain links TRBV27 to TRBJ2-1; D remains ambiguous. The germline V gene has CDR1 MNHEY and CDR2 SMNVEV (reference sequence). The CDR3 loop spans 15 amino acids. The V gene lost 0 bases and the J gene lost 8 bases, with 14 bases spanning the gap. The CDR3 spells CASSLSGPRDDEQFF. The DNA for the CDR3 is TGTGCCAGCAGTTTATCCGGGCCAAGAGACGATGAGCAGTTCTTC.

This clonotype was found many times. This chain links TRBV28 with TRBJ2-3, with D hard to call. This CDR3 contains 13 residues. Between the trimmed V and J ends, which lost 10 bases and 1 base, there was a span of 12 bases. CDR1 MDHEN and CDR2 SYDVKM come from the germline V gene. CDR3 protein: CATLEGRTDTQYF. In DNA form, the CDR3 reads TGTGCCACCCTTGAAGGGCGCACAGATACGCAGTATTTT.

This clonotype was seen repeatedly, ten times or more. This chain links TRBV29-1 with TRBJ1-2; D remains unclear. Trimming shortened V by 3 bases and J by 8 bases, and 4 bases separated the two germline ends. This CDR3 spans 9 amino acids. Germline-derived CDR1 and CDR2 are SQVTM and ANQGSEA. CDR3 in DNA: TGCAGCGTTGATCCGGGCTACACCTTC. As protein: CSVDPGYTF.

This clonotype was found a few times. This could be a read error, since a much larger clone is one nucleotide away. The chain links TRBV7-3 to TRBJ2-3; D might be TRBD1 or TRBD2, each matching 5 bases. The CDR3 is made up of 15 amino acids. Germline V gene lookup returns CDR1 SGHTA and CDR2 FQGTGA. Trimming took 2 bases from V and 5 from J, leaving 14 bases between them. Here the CDR3 reads CASSLRGARGDTQYF. CDR3 nucleotide sequence: TGTGCCAGCAGCTTACGAGGGGCTAGGGGAGATACGCAGTATTTT.

This chain links TRBV20-1 with TRBJ2-1, with 8 bases that match TRBD2. Germline assignment: CDR1 DFQATT and CDR2 SNEGSKA (reference sequence). There are 14 residues in the CDR3. Trimming cost V 0 bases and J 13 bases; bases outside gene matches: 11. The CDR3 here is CSARDLGSGGFQFF. CDR3 DNA sequence: TGCAGTGCTAGAGATCTTGGAAGCGGGGGTTTCCAGTTCTTC.

This clonotype was found many times. The chain is built from TRBV24-1 and TRBJ2-5, with D uncertain. Trimming left V 4 bases short and J 4 bases short, with 12 bases between. This CDR3 has 14 amino acids. CDR1 KGHDR and CDR2 SFDVKD come from the germline V gene. The chain's CDR3 is CATSDPLRRETQYF. The CDR3 DNA is TGTGCCACCAGTGACCCACTGAGACGAGAGACCCAGTACTTC.

This clonotype was observed a handful of times. This may stem from a read error, because a much larger clone lies one nucleotide away. This sequence joins TRBV6-2 or TRBV6-3 and TRBJ1-5; TRBD1 might be the D (5 bases). CDR1 is MNHEY and CDR2 is SVGEGT in the germline V gene. Trimming removed 1 base at V and 2 bases at J, with 24 bases between. The CDR3 extends over 20 amino acids. CDR3 residues: CASSYLSGAGKSTGNQPQHF. The CDR3 coding sequence is TGTGCCAGCAGTTACTTATCCGGGGCAGGGAAGAGTACTGGCAATCAGCCCCAGCATTTT.

This sequence joins TRBV12-3 or TRBV12-4 and TRBJ1-6; D remains ambiguous. Between the trimmed V and J ends, which lost 6 bases and 7 bases, there was a span of 16 bases. There are 15 residues in the CDR3. The CDR3 nucleotides read TGTGCCAGCAGAATCAGGTTAACGTCGAATTCACCCCTCCACTTT. Protein sequence: CASRIRLTSNSPLHF.

This clonotype has ten or more counts. DNA of the CDR3: TGTGCCAGCAGGCAAAGGCTAGCTTGGGGCTACACCTTC. Amino acids: CASRQRLAWGYTF. The rearrangement joins TRBV6-5 to TRBJ1-2; D is unclear. Germline CDR1 is MNHEY and CDR2 is SVGAGI. With 6 bases removed from V and 8 bases from J, the gap between germline ends came to 16 bases. This CDR3 contains 13 residues.

This clonotype was recorded at least ten times. This could be a read error, since a much larger clone is one nucleotide away. The chain couples TRBV20-1 to TRBJ2-5; 13 bases match TRBD2. With V trimmed by 6 bases and J by 11 bases, 12 bases remained unmatched. This CDR3 region has 14 residues. Germline V gives CDR1 DFQATT, CDR2 SNEGSKA (reference sequence). As DNA, the CDR3 is TGCAGTGCCAAACTAGCGGGGGGGCCCTATGAGCAGTACTTC. This encodes CSAKLAGGPYEQYF.

As concerns this clonotype: This may come from a read error, since a much larger clone is one base off. The chain is built from TRBV20-1 and TRBJ2-1; either TRBD1 or TRBD2 may fit D (5 bases each). V lost 6 bases, J lost 6 bases, and 21 bases lay in between. The CDR3 spans 15 residues. Germline values: CDR1 DFQATT, CDR2 SNEGSKA (reference sequence). CDR3 sequence: CSAPNRGRAPNEQFF. The DNA of the CDR3 is TGCAGTGCACCGAACCGGGGCAGGGCCCCCAATGAGCAGTTCTTC.